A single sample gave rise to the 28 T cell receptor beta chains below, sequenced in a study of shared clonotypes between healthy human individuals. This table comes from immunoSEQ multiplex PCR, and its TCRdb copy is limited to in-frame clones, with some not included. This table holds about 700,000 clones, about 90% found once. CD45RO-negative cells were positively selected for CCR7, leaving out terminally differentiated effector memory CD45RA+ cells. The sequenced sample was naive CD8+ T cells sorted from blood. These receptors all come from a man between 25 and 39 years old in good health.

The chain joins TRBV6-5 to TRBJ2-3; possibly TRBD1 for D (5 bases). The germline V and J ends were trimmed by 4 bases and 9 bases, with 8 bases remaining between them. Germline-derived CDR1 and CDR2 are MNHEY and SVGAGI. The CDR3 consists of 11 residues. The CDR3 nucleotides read TGTGCCAGCAGTTGGGGCGGAACGCAGTATTTT. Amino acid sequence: CASSWGGTQYF.

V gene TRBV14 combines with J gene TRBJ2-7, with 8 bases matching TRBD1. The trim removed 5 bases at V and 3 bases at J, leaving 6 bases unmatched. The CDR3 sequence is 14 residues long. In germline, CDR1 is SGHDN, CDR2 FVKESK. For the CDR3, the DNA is TGTGCCAGCAGCATCCGGACAGGGAACTACGAGCAGTACTTC. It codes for CASSIRTGNYEQYF.

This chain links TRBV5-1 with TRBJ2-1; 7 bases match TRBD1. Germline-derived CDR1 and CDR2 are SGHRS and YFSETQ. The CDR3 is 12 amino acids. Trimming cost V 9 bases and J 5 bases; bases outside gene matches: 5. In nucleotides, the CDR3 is TGCGCCAACACTAGGGGGCACAATGAGCAGTTCTTC. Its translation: CANTRGHNEQFF.

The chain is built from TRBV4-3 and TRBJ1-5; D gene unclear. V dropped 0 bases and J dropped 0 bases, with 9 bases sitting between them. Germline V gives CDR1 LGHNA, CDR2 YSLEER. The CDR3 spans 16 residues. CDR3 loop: CASSQDMGFSNQPQHF. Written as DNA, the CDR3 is TGCGCCAGCAGCCAAGATATGGGGTTTAGCAATCAGCCCCAGCATTTT.

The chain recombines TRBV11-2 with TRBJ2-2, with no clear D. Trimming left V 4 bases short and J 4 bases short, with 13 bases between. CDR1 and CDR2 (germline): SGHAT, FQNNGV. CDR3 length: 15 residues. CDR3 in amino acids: CASSSRVVSTGELFF. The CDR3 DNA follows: TGTGCCAGCAGCTCCCGAGTAGTATCCACCGGGGAGCTGTTTTTT.

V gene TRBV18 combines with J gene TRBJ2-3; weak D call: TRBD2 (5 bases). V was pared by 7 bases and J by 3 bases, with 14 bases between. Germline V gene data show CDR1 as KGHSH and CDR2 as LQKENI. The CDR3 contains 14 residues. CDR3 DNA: TGTGCCAGCTTTGGACTGTCCCTAACAGATACGCAGTATTTT. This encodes CASFGLSLTDTQYF.

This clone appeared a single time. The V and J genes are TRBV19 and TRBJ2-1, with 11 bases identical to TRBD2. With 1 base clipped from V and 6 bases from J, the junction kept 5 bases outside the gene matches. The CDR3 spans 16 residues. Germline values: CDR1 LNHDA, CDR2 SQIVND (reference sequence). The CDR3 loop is CASSIGTSGPGNEQFF. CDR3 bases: TGTGCCAGTAGTATAGGGACTAGCGGGCCGGGCAATGAGCAGTTCTTC.

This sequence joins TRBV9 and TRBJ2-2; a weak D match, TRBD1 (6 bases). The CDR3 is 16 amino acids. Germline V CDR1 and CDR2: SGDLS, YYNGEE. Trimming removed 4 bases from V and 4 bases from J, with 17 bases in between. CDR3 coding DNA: TGTGCCAGCAGCCCGGAAACAGGGTCTCTCACCGGGGAGCTGTTTTTT. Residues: CASSPETGSLTGELFF.

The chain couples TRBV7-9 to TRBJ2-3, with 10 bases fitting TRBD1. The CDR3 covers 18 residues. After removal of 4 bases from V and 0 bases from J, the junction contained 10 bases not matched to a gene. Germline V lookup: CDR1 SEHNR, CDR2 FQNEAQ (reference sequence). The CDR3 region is CASSSTDRGFSSTDTQYF. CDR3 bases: TGTGCCAGCAGCTCTACGGACAGGGGGTTTTCTAGCACAGATACGCAGTATTTT.

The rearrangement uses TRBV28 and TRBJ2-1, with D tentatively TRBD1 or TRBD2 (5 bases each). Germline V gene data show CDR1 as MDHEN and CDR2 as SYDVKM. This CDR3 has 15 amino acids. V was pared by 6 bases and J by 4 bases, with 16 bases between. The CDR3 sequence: CASREARAGYNEQFF. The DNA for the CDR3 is TGTGCCAGCAGGGAAGCGAGGGCAGGGTACAATGAGCAGTTCTTC.

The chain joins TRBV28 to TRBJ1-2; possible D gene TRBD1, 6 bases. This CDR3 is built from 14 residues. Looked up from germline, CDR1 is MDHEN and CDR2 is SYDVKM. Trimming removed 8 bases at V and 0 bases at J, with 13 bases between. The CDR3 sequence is CASGHRQANYGYTF. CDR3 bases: TGTGCCAGCGGCCATCGACAGGCTAACTATGGCTACACCTTC.

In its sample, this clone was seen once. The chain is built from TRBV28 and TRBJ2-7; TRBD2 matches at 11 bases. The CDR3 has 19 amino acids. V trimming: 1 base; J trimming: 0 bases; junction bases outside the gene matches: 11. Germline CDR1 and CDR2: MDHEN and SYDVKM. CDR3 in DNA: TGTGCCAGCAGTTTATCCTTAGGGACTAGCGGCTCGAGCTCCTACGAGCAGTACTTC. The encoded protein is CASSLSLGTSGSSSYEQYF.

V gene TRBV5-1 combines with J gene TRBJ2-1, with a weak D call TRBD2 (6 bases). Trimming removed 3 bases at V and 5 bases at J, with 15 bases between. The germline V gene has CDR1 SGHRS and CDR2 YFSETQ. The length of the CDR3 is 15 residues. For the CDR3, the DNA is TGCGCCAGCAGCTGGCGAGTTAGCGGTGACAATGAGCAGTTCTTC. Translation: CASSWRVSGDNEQFF.

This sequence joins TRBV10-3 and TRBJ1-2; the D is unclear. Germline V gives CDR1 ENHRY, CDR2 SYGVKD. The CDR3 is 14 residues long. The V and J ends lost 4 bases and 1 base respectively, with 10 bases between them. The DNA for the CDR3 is TGTGCCATCAGTGGCGGTGGCGTTAACTATGGCTACACCTTC. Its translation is CAISGGGVNYGYTF.

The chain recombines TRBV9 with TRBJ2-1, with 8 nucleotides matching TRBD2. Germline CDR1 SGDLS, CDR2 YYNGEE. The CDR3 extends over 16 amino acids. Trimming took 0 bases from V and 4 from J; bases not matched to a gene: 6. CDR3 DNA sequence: TGTGCCAGCAGCGTAGGAGATAGCGGGATATACAATGAGCAGTTCTTC. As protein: CASSVGDSGIYNEQFF.

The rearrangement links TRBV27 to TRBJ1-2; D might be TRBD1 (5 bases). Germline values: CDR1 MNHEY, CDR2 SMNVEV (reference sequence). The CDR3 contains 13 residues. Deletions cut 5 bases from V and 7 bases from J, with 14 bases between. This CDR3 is CASSPPGGGGYTF. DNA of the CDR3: TGTGCCAGCAGTCCACCGGGGGGGGGTGGCTACACCTTC.

CDR3 amino acids: CASSLSIRLSYNEQFF. The CDR3 nucleotides read TGTGCCAGCAGTTTATCGATCAGACTCTCCTACAATGAGCAGTTCTTC. This chain links TRBV27 with TRBJ2-1; D gene unclear. Between the trimmed V and J ends, which lost 0 bases and 0 bases, there was a span of 9 bases. Per the germline V gene, CDR1 is MNHEY and CDR2 is SMNVEV (reference sequence). This CDR3 spans 16 amino acids.

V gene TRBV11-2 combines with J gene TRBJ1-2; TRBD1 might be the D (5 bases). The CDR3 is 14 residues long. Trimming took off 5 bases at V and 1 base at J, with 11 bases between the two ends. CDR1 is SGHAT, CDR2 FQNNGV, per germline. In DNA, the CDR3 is TGTGCCAGCAGCCCCAAGGACAATAACTATGGCTACACCTTC. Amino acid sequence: CASSPKDNNYGYTF.

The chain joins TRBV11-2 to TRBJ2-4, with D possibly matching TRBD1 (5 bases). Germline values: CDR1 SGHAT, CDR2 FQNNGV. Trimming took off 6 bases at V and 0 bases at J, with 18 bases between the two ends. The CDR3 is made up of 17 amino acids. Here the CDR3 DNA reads TGTGCCAGCAGTCCTTTAGGTGGGGCTATAGCCAAAAACATTCAGTACTTC. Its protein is CASSPLGGAIAKNIQYF.

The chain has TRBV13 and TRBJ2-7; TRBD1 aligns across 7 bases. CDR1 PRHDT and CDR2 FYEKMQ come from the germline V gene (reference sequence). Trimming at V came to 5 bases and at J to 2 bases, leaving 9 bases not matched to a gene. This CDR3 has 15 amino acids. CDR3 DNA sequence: TGTGCCAGCAGCCCACCACGGGACAGACCCTACGAGCAGTACTTC. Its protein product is CASSPPRDRPYEQYF.

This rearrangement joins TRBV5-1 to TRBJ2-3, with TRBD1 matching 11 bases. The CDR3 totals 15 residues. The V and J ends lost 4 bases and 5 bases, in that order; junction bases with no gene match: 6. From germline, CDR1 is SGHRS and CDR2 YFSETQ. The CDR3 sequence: CASSPGTGGLDTQYF. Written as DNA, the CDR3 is TGCGCCAGCAGCCCCGGGACAGGGGGTTTAGATACGCAGTATTTT.

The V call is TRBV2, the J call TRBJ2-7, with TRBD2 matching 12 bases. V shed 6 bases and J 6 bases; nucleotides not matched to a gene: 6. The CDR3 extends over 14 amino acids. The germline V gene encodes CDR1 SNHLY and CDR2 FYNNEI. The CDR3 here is CASRETSGRIEQYF. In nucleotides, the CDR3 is TGTGCCAGCAGGGAGACTAGCGGGAGAATCGAGCAGTACTTC.

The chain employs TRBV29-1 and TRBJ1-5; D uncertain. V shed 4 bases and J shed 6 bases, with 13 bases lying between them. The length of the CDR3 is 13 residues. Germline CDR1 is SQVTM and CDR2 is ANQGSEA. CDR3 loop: CSVGEGVGQPQHF. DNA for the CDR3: TGCAGCGTTGGAGAGGGAGTCGGTCAGCCCCAGCATTTT.

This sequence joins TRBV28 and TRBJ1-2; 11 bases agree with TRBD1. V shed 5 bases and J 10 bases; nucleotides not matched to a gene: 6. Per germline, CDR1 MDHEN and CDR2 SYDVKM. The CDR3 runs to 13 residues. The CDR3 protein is CASSQDRGLDYTF. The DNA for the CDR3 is TGTGCCAGCAGTCAGGACAGGGGGCTCGACTACACCTTC.

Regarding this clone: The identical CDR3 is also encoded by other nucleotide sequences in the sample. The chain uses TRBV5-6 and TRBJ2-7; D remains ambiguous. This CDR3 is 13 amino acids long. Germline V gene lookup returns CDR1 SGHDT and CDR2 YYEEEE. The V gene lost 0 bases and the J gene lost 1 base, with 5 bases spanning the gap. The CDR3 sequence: CASSLGRSYEQYF. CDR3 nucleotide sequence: TGTGCCAGCAGCTTGGGACGGTCCTACGAGCAGTACTTC.

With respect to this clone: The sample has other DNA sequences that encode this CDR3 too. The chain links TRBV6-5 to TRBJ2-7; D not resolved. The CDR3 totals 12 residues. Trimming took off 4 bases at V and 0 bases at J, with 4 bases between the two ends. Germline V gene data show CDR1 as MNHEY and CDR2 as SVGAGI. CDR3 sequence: CASSSSSYEQYF. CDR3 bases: TGTGCCAGCAGTTCTTCCTCCTACGAGCAGTACTTC.

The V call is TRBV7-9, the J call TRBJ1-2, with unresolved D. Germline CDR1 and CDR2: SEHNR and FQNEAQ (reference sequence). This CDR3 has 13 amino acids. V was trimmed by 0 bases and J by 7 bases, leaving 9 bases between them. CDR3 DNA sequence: TGTGCCAGCAGCTTAGCGGGCCCAGCTGGCTACACCTTC. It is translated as CASSLAGPAGYTF.

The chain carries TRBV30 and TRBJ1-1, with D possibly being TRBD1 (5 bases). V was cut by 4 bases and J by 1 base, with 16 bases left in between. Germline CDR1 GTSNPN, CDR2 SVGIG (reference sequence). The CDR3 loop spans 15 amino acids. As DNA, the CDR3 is TGTGCCTGGATCCGTCGGGGGAGAGGGAACACTGAAGCTTTCTTT. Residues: CAWIRRGRGNTEAFF.